The 26 T cell receptor beta chains given below trace back to one sample, sequenced in a study of cytomegalovirus exposure and HLA in healthy donors. The PCR employed 60 Vbeta primers together with 13 Jbeta primers. Clones were read by immunoSEQ multiplex PCR, and TCRdb kept only the in-frame ones, dropping some. This sample carries 100,000 to 150,000 clones, about 79% of them seen once, and the ten largest clones take roughly 3.5%. Material for sequencing was PBMCs. These receptors originate from a woman in her fifties or sixties in good health and CMV-seronegative.

This clone showed up just a few times. This rearrangement joins TRBV2 to TRBJ2-1; D gene uncertain. V was trimmed by 6 bases and J by 0 bases, leaving 9 bases between them. Germline V gives CDR1 SNHLY, CDR2 FYNNEI. This CDR3 has 14 amino acids. The CDR3 protein is CASRLASSYNEQFF. CDR3 bases: TGTGCCAGCAGGCTCGCGAGCTCCTACAATGAGCAGTTCTTC.

This chain links TRBV6-4 with TRBJ2-1; no definite D call. Germline V gives CDR1 MRHNA, CDR2 SNTAGT. The ends were cut back, 0 bases at V and 4 bases at J, with 4 bases in the middle. The CDR3 totals 13 residues. Here the CDR3 DNA reads TGTGCCAGCAGTGACTCGAGATACAATGAGCAGTTCTTC. This encodes CASSDSRYNEQFF.

This clone was detected once. The rearrangement links TRBV19 to TRBJ2-7; possible D gene TRBD2, 7 bases. The CDR3 length is 13 residues. V was shortened by 4 bases and J by 3 bases, with 10 bases between the two germline ends. The germline V gene encodes CDR1 LNHDA and CDR2 SQIVND (reference sequence). The CDR3 region has the DNA TGTGCCAGTAGTAAGGGGGAGGGCTACGAGCAGTACTTC. Its translation: CASSKGEGYEQYF.

The genes are TRBV9 and TRBJ1-1; D call uncertain. The CDR3 covers 15 residues. CDR1 is SGDLS and CDR2 is YYNGEE in the germline V gene. Trimming removed 0 bases from V and 1 base from J, with 10 bases in between. CDR3 sequence reads: CASSVGVHKNTEAFF. The CDR3 DNA reads as TGTGCCAGCAGCGTAGGTGTACATAAGAACACTGAAGCTTTCTTT.

This chain connects TRBV5-4 to TRBJ1-2; 9 bases map to TRBD1. The CDR3 has 12 amino acids. Germline loops: CDR1 SGHNT, CDR2 YYREEE (reference sequence). Trimming took 3 bases from V and 9 from J; bases not matched to a gene: 3. The CDR3 loop is CASSSGQGSYTF. DNA for the CDR3: TGTGCCAGCAGCTCGGGACAGGGCAGCTACACCTTC.

This clone was found a few times. The chain recombines TRBV27 with TRBJ1-2; a possible D gene is TRBD1 (5 bases). Trimming took 1 base from V and 4 from J, leaving 10 bases between them. Looked up from germline, CDR1 is MNHEY and CDR2 is SMNVEV (reference sequence). This CDR3 region has 14 residues. CDR3 DNA sequence: TGTGCCAGCAGTTTATACGGGGGAGGCTATGGCTACACCTTC. This sequence encodes CASSLYGGGYGYTF.

The V gene is TRBV28, the J gene TRBJ2-7, with D maybe TRBD2 (7 bases). Trimming took off 6 bases at V and 5 bases at J, with 20 bases between the two ends. The CDR3 has 15 residues. Germline CDR1 MDHEN, CDR2 SYDVKM. The CDR3 sequence: CASREQGLTGDEQYF. CDR3 in DNA: TGTGCCAGCAGGGAACAGGGACTAACCGGCGACGAGCAGTACTTC.

The CDR3 DNA is TGTGCCAGCAGCTTACTAGCGGGAGACGCAGATACGCAGTATTTT. Its translation is CASSLLAGDADTQYF. This sequence joins TRBV7-9 and TRBJ2-3, with 10 bases matching TRBD2. Germline trimming cut 2 bases from V and 4 bases from J; bases unmatched to any gene: 3. CDR1 is SEHNR and CDR2 is FQNEAQ in the germline V gene (reference sequence). The CDR3 is made up of 15 amino acids. Full variable domain (remainder filled in from reference TRBV7-9 and TRBJ2-3): DTGVSQNPRHKITKRGQNVTFRCDPISEHNRLYWYRQTLGQGPEFLTYFQNEAQLEKSRLLSDRFSAERPKGSFSTLEIQRTEQGDSAMYLCASSLLAGDADTQYFGPGTRLTVL.

The V call is TRBV9, the J call TRBJ2-2; 9 bases map to TRBD1. V shed 4 bases, J shed 4 bases, and the junction held 5 bases outside the gene matches. The CDR3 consists of 15 residues. Germline CDR1 reads SGDLS; CDR2 reads YYNGEE. CDR3 bases: TGTGCCAGCAGCACACAGGGGGCAAGCACCGGGGAGCTGTTTTTT. This gives the protein CASSTQGASTGELFF.

V is TRBV21-1 and J is TRBJ2-3; the table assigns TRBD1, which was not confirmed against the DNA. TRBV21-1 is given as a pseudogene. The CDR3 runs 16 residues. The DNA for the CDR3 is TGTGCCAGCACTCCCAAAGTCATCCAGAGCACAGATACGCAGTATTTT. This codes for CASTPKVIQSTDTQYF.

The chain couples TRBV19 to TRBJ2-7; 9 bases are shared with TRBD1. The CDR3 runs 14 residues. Germline assignment: CDR1 LNHDA and CDR2 SQIVND (reference sequence). The ends lost 6 bases at V and 4 bases at J; junction bases unmatched: 7. The CDR3: CASRPGQGLYEQYF. The DNA for the CDR3 is TGTGCCAGTAGGCCGGGACAGGGCTTATACGAGCAGTACTTC.

This clone was observed a few times. This chain connects TRBV7-3 to TRBJ2-3; D remains ambiguous. Germline values: CDR1 SGHTA, CDR2 FQGTGA. The CDR3 length is 13 residues. Trimming removed 9 bases at V and 6 bases at J, with 16 bases between. CDR3 bases: TGTGCCAGTCAATGGTCGATCGGGGATACGCAGTATTTT. Translated: CASQWSIGDTQYF.

The chain joins TRBV5-5 to TRBJ2-7, with 7 positions matching TRBD2. The length of the CDR3 is 18 residues. In germline, CDR1 is SGHKS, CDR2 YYEKEE (reference sequence). V lost 2 bases and J lost 3; bases outside the gene matches: 17. CDR3 protein: CASSLVSQGGGEGYEQYF. The CDR3 DNA is TGTGCCAGCAGCTTAGTGTCTCAGGGTGGGGGGGAAGGCTACGAGCAGTACTTC.

CDR3 nucleotides: TGTGCCAGCAGCAATCGCCATGTAGGGGTGGAAGCTTTCTTT. Protein product: CASSNRHVGVEAFF. The chain carries TRBV21-1 and TRBJ1-1; the table's D call TRBD1 went unverified against the DNA. TRBV21-1 is deemed a pseudogene. This CDR3 is 14 amino acids long.

The chain combines TRBV28 with TRBJ2-3, with 12 bases aligning to TRBD1. The CDR3 contains 15 residues. Germline V gene lookup returns CDR1 MDHEN and CDR2 SYDVKM. J lost 3 bases, V lost 4 bases, and 2 bases had no gene match. As DNA, the CDR3 is TGTGCCAGCAGTTCGGGACAGGGGGCGACAGATACGCAGTATTTT. This translates into CASSSGQGATDTQYF.

This rearrangement joins TRBV9 to TRBJ1-1, with D perhaps matching TRBD1 (5 bases). Germline CDR1 reads SGDLS; CDR2 reads YYNGEE. Trimming took 4 bases from V and 5 from J, leaving 15 bases between them. The CDR3 contains 14 residues. CDR3 loop: CASSPSWEGTEAFF. For the CDR3, the DNA is TGTGCCAGCAGCCCTAGCTGGGAGGGGACTGAAGCTTTCTTT.

This clone was seen only a few times. The chain recombines TRBV9 with TRBJ2-3; the D gene is possibly TRBD1 (6 bases). Trimming took 0 bases from V and 2 from J, leaving 13 bases between them. The CDR3 is 16 amino acids. Per germline, CDR1 SGDLS and CDR2 YYNGEE. CDR3 in amino acids: CASSVEGVGVTDTQYF. CDR3 coding DNA: TGTGCCAGCAGCGTAGAGGGGGTAGGTGTCACAGATACGCAGTATTTT.

The V call is TRBV29-1, the J call TRBJ2-1; tentative D call: TRBD1 (6 bases). The V end was cut by 4 bases, the J end by 2 bases, with 9 bases between. CDR1 SQVTM and CDR2 ANQGSEA come from the germline V gene. CDR3 length: 13 residues. The CDR3 spells CSVGTDTYNEQFF. The CDR3 DNA follows: TGCAGCGTTGGGACAGATACCTACAATGAGCAGTTCTTC.

This chain links TRBV9 with TRBJ1-3; maybe TRBD1 (6 bases). The CDR3 spans 16 residues. The germline CDR1 and CDR2 sequences are SGDLS and YYNGEE. Trimming cost V 4 bases and J 1 base, with 15 bases left between them. Here the CDR3 reads CASSPLRGVSGNTIYF. The CDR3 DNA follows: TGTGCCAGCAGCCCACTCAGGGGAGTGTCTGGAAACACCATATATTTT.

This chain connects TRBV28 to TRBJ1-5; 8 bases are a match to TRBD1. Germline V lookup: CDR1 MDHEN, CDR2 SYDVKM. This CDR3 spans 14 amino acids. The ends lost 7 bases at V and 7 bases at J; junction bases unmatched: 9. This chain's CDR3 is CASIKWGDRQPQHF. CDR3 coding DNA: TGTGCCAGCATTAAATGGGGGGACAGGCAGCCCCAGCATTTT.

The gene calls are TRBV25-1 and TRBJ1-2; tentatively, D is TRBD1 (5 bases). Trimming cost V 0 bases and J 7 bases, with 9 bases left between them. This CDR3 has 13 residues. From germline, CDR1 is MGHDK and CDR2 SYGVNS. DNA of the CDR3: TGTGCCAGCAGTGAATACAGGGTCGGTGGCTACACCTTC. Protein: CASSEYRVGGYTF.

This clone was counted between two and nine times. The CDR3 spells CASRHTTNYGYTF. Written as DNA, the CDR3 is TGTGCCAGCAGACACACCACTAACTATGGCTACACCTTC. The chain employs TRBV6-5 and TRBJ1-2; D ambiguous. The V end lost 6 bases, the J end lost 0 bases, and 8 bases lay between the germline ends. Germline CDR1 and CDR2: MNHEY and SVGAGI. The CDR3 extends over 13 amino acids.

For this clone: At one of its ends the junction is not consistent with the germline gene, which may arise from a read error. J is TRBJ1-2 and V is TRBV6-5, with TRBD1 matching 7 bases. The V gene's germline CDR1 is MNHEY and CDR2 SVGAGI. The CDR3 contains 15 residues. The chain's CDR3 is CASSYYSQGIYGYTF. The CDR3 DNA sequence: TGTGCCAGCAGCTACTATTCACAGGGGATCTATGGCTACACCTTC.

J is TRBJ2-1 and V is TRBV7-6; 11 bases match TRBD2. Germline lookup yields CDR1 SGHVS and CDR2 FNYEAQ. CDR3 size: 14 residues. Trimming cost V 5 bases and J 14 bases; bases outside gene matches: 11. CDR3 DNA sequence: TGTGCCAGCAGCCCCTCCGGGACTAGCGGTGGTGAGTTCTTC. Translation: CASSPSGTSGGEFF.

J is TRBJ2-1 and V is TRBV28, with 10 bases identical to TRBD1. Losses at the gene ends were 4 bases for V and 7 bases for J; bases not matched to a gene: 7. Per the germline V gene, CDR1 is MDHEN and CDR2 is SYDVKM. This CDR3 has 15 amino acids. CDR3 amino acids: CASSYLDRGLNEQFF. CDR3 nucleotide sequence: TGTGCCAGCAGTTATTTGGACAGGGGGTTGAATGAGCAGTTCTTC.

This clone was seen a handful of times. V usage is TRBV7-9 and J usage is TRBJ2-1; 10 bases line up with TRBD2. The CDR3 runs 15 residues. The germline V gene has CDR1 SEHNR and CDR2 FQNEAQ (reference sequence). V gave up 5 bases and J gave up 2 bases; unmatched junction bases: 3. The CDR3 DNA is TGTGCCAGCAGCCCTAGCGGGAGCCCCTACAATGAGCAGTTCTTC. Its protein is CASSPSGSPYNEQFF.